This T cell receptor (beta chain) was observed in a study of cytomegalovirus exposure and HLA in healthy donors. Overall study context: For the approximately 400 genotyped donors, roughly 81% fell within the Caucasian-associated ancestry cluster.

The CDR3 is 18 amino acids. Unmatched junction bases numbered 8, after V lost 5 bases and J lost 0 bases. The germline V gene has CDR1 SGHRS and CDR2 YFSETQ. The PCR ran on 60 Vbeta and 13 Jbeta primers. The assay was immunoSEQ multiplex PCR, and TCRdb's table has in-frame clones only and misses some. The sample consists of more than 150,000 clones, roughly 80% of them appearing once. The rearrangement uses TRBV5-1 and TRBJ2-3; 14 nucleotides match TRBD2. This TCR was sampled from a man aged 40-49 years in good health and CMV-seronegative. Material for sequencing was PBMCs. CDR3 DNA sequence: TGCGCCAGCAGTCCGACTAGCGGGGGGGCATCTAGCACAGATACGCAGTATTTT. Its protein is CASSPTSGGASSTDTQYF.